This T cell receptor (beta chain) was observed in a study of blood T cell repertoires in COVID-19. V dropped 8 bases and J dropped 6; count of bases not matched to a gene: 11. The CDR3 extends over 14 amino acids. Looked up from germline, CDR1 is WSHSY and CDR2 is SAAADI. Profiling relied on immunoSEQ multiplex PCR, and the TCRdb table lists in-frame clones only, not all of them. Here the sample spans around 360,000 clones, 87% being singletons. The specimen was peripheral blood. The receptor's source is a woman in her twenties or thirties with COVID-19, enrolled during active disease. V usage is TRBV10-2 and J usage is TRBJ2-5, with 8 positions matching TRBD2. The CDR3 spells CASSGQSSGKTQYF. In nucleotides, the CDR3 is TGCGCCAGCTCCGGACAGAGTAGCGGGAAGACCCAGTACTTC.